A single sample gave rise to the 12 T cell receptor beta chains below, sequenced in a study of T cell responses to AZD1222 COVID-19 vaccine. This table comes from immunoSEQ multiplex PCR, and its TCRdb copy is limited to in-frame clones, with some not included. The top ten clones hold around 3.4% of a sample with about 70,000 clones, 90% of them seen once. The sequencing here drew on peripheral blood, taken 28 days after the second AZD1222 dose. These receptors were taken from an adult who received the AZD1222 COVID-19 vaccine.

This clone was seen a few times. The chain is built from TRBV11-3 and TRBJ2-1; D ambiguous. Germline V gene sequence: CDR1 SGHNT, CDR2 YENEEA. V was trimmed by 2 bases and J by 6 bases, leaving 5 bases between them. The CDR3 is made up of 12 amino acids. The CDR3 bases are TGTGCCAGCAGCTTATCCCGCAATGAGCAGTTCTTC. This translates into CASSLSRNEQFF.

The chain combines TRBV4-3 with TRBJ2-2, with a weak D call TRBD1 (5 bases). Germline V gene data show CDR1 as LGHNA and CDR2 as YSLEER. The CDR3 has 16 amino acids. V was shortened by 1 base and J by 6 bases, with 15 bases between the two germline ends. The CDR3 loop is CASSQGGLLGSGELFF. Written as DNA, the CDR3 is TGCGCCAGCAGCCAAGGGGGCCTCCTGGGGTCCGGGGAGCTGTTTTTT.

This clone has only a few counts. The chain employs TRBV2 and TRBJ1-4; weak D call: TRBD1 (5 bases). CDR3 size: 15 residues. V gave up 7 bases and J gave up 8 bases, with 20 bases separating them. Germline V CDR1 and CDR2: SNHLY, FYNNEI. The CDR3: CASTQGRPSFEKLFF. CDR3 nucleotides: TGTGCCAGCACGCAGGGAAGACCGTCATTCGAAAAACTGTTTTTT. Variable domain in full (rest from reference TRBV2 and TRBJ1-4): EPEVTQTPSHQVTQMGQEVILRCVPISNHLYFYWYRQILGQKVEFLVSFYNNEISEKSEIFDDQFSVERPDGSNFTLKIRSTKLEDSAMYFCASTQGRPSFEKLFFGSGTQLSVL.

This chain uses TRBV5-6 with TRBJ2-7, with 7 bases identical to TRBD1. The V and J ends lost 2 bases and 2 bases, in that order; junction bases with no gene match: 7. CDR1 SGHDT and CDR2 YYEEEE come from the germline V gene. The CDR3 has 15 amino acids. CDR3 nucleotide sequence: TGTGCCAGCAGCTTTTTAGACAGGGAAACCTACGAGCAGTACTTC. Amino acid sequence: CASSFLDRETYEQYF.

The V call is TRBV7-2, the J call TRBJ1-4; D unclear. This CDR3 is built from 13 residues. V dropped 6 bases and J dropped 5 bases, with 10 bases sitting between them. Germline V gene sequence: CDR1 SGHTA, CDR2 FQGNSA. Here the CDR3 DNA reads TGTGCCAGCAGTATACAGACAAATGAAAAACTGTTTTTT. Amino acids: CASSIQTNEKLFF.

V and J are TRBV11-2 and TRBJ1-1; D unclear. The CDR3 extends over 11 amino acids. The germline gives CDR1 SGHAT, CDR2 FQNNGV. Trimming shortened V by 4 bases and J by 7 bases, and 7 bases separated the two germline ends. The CDR3 region is CASSSTREAFF. CDR3 nucleotides: TGTGCCAGCAGCTCAACCCGTGAAGCTTTCTTT.

The CDR3 is CASSRRTGTSTDTQYF. CDR3 coding DNA: TGTGCCAGCAGCCGAAGGACAGGGACTAGCACAGATACGCAGTATTTT. The chain is built from TRBV11-3 and TRBJ2-3; 8 bases map to TRBD1. J lost 0 bases, V lost 5 bases, and 7 bases had no gene match. The CDR3 extends over 16 amino acids. Germline V gene data show CDR1 as SGHNT and CDR2 as YENEEA.

This sequence joins TRBV2 and TRBJ1-2; D uncertain. The length of the CDR3 is 12 residues. V lost 2 bases, J lost 3 bases, and 4 bases lay in between. Germline V gives CDR1 SNHLY, CDR2 FYNNEI. The CDR3 loop is CASSEQDYGYTF. The CDR3 DNA follows: TGTGCCAGCAGTGAACAGGACTATGGCTACACCTTC.

CDR3 nucleotide sequence: TGTGCCTGGATGGACAGGGAAGCTTTCTTT. Protein: CAWMDREAFF. The chain couples TRBV30 to TRBJ1-1; 7 bases are a match to TRBD1. Germline V gene data show CDR1 as GTSNPN and CDR2 as SVGIG (reference sequence). The CDR3 totals 10 residues. V lost 4 bases, J lost 8 bases, and 1 base stayed unmatched. Complete variable domain (other parts from reference TRBV30 and TRBJ1-1): SQTIHQWPATLVQPVGSPLSLECTVEGTSNPNLYWYRQAAGRGLQLLFYSVGIGQISSEVPQNLSASRPQDRQFILSSKKLLLSDSGFYLCAWMDREAFFGQGTRLTVV.

This clone was recorded a few times. J is TRBJ1-3 and V is TRBV11-3, with TRBD1 identical over 9 bases. Trimming at V came to 6 bases and at J to 7 bases, leaving 4 bases not matched to a gene. Germline V lookup: CDR1 SGHNT, CDR2 YENEEA. This CDR3 is 13 amino acids long. The CDR3, as DNA: TGTGCCAGCAGACGGACAGGGGTTAACACCATATATTTT. Translated: CASRRTGVNTIYF.

This clone has only one observation. The chain combines TRBV11-3 with TRBJ2-3; D might be TRBD1 or TRBD2, each matching 6 bases. Germline CDR1 and CDR2: SGHNT and YENEEA. The germline V and J ends were trimmed by 8 bases and 5 bases, with 20 bases remaining between them. This CDR3 is built from 15 residues. The CDR3 sequence is CASGPRVEGGDTQYF. CDR3 DNA sequence: TGTGCCAGCGGCCCTAGGGTAGAGGGGGGAGATACGCAGTATTTT.

The chain joins TRBV6-5 to TRBJ1-4; maybe TRBD1 (6 bases). The V gene lost 4 bases and the J gene lost 8 bases, with 14 bases spanning the gap. Per germline, CDR1 MNHEY and CDR2 SVGAGI. This CDR3 is 14 amino acids long. In DNA form, the CDR3 reads TGTGCCAGCAGTTCCCAGGGGCGAAGCGAAAAACTGTTTTTT. Translating gives CASSSQGRSEKLFF.